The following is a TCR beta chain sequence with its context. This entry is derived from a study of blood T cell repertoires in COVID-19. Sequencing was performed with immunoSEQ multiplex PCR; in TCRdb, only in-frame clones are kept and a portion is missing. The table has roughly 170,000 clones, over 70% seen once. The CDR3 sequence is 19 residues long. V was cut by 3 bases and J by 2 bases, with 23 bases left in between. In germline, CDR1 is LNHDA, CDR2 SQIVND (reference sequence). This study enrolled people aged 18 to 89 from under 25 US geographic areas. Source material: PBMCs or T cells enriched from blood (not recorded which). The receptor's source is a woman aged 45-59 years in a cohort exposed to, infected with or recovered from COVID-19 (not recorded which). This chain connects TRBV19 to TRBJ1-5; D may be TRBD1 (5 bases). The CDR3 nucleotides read TGTGCCAGTAGTATGGGAAGGGGATCGTTTCCGACACGCAATCAGCCCCAGCATTTT. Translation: CASSMGRGSFPTRNQPQHF. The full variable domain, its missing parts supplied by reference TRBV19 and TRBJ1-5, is DGGITQSPKYLFRKEGQNVTLSCEQNLNHDAMYWYRQDPGQGLRLIYYSQIVNDFQKGDIAEGYSVSREKKESFPLTVTSAQKNPTAFYLCASSMGRGSFPTRNQPQHFGDGTRLSIL.